What follows describes a single T cell receptor (beta chain). By its share of the sample, this clonotype is hyperexpanded (1% or more). Its antigen is unknown. Nothing much larger sits one base from this clone, and base qualities are not available. The data were taken from a study of tissue-resident memory T cells in lung cancer (dated by TCRdb to the late 2010s). In terms of the full investigation: Paired tumor TRM and tumor non-TRM populations from 10 lung cancer patients were compared by TCR beta-chain sequencing. Summary of the overall study and its limitations: Compared with tumor non-TRM cells, tumor TRM cells had a significantly more restricted TCR repertoire, reflected in lower Shannon-Wiener and inverse Simpson diversity. The most expanded clonotype averaged 19% of sequenced TRM cells per patient, suggesting expansion of a single tumor antigen-specific clone. Expanded clonotypes accounted for an average of 73% of tumor TRM repertoires and less than 55% of tumor non-TRM repertoires.

Instrument on record: Illumina MiSeq. TCR sequencing libraries incorporated unique molecular identifiers and were indexed with TruSeq single indexes. The published analysis was carried out like this. With default settings for both tools, TCR reads were mapped and error-corrected using MIGEC v1.2.7 and then analyzed using VDJtools v1.1.7. Shannon-Wiener and inverse Simpson indices, computed in VDJtools, were used to quantify repertoire diversity. A frequency threshold of at least three was used to define expanded TCRbeta clonotypes. Statistical comparisons of TCR diversity between tumor TRM and non-TRM populations used Wilcoxon rank-sum tests across fewer than twelve patients. TCRdb reprocessing: public reads trimmed at Q25 with fastp, clones called with MiXCR, in-frame beta chains kept. Identical CDR3 protein sequences are pooled into one entry, listed with their most common genes and DNA. The V and J calls shown here were made by TCRdb, not taken from the authors' results. The sample has about 300 distinct CDR3 sequences on record, about a fifth of them singletons. About 70% of the sample rests with the top ten.

CD8+ T cells were sorted by CD103 expression on a BD FACSAria-II directly into ice-cold TRIzol LS reagent. Freshly resected lung tumor tissue was collected at the time of surgical resection. Fresh cells were Fc receptor-blocked, then stained for CD45, CD4, CD3, CD8A and CD103, with DAPI used for live/dead discrimination. Total RNA was purified from sorted CD103+ and CD103- CD8+ T cells using a miRNeasy kit. Sorting of tumor-infiltrating CD8+ cytotoxic T cells by CD103 expression was used to split tissue-resident memory (TRM) cells from non-TRM cells. The donors had treatment-naive lung cancer. Patients with respiratory malignancies who were newly diagnosed and untreated were recruited prospectively after referral. The sample comprised CD103+ CD8+ T cells from lung tumor tissue. The cell subset or site label, read with the paper, signifies: tissue-resident memory (TRM) CD8+ CTLs. This receptor was taken from a human donor with treatment-naive lung cancer (subtype not recorded).

The CDR3 corresponds to CASSYGPERAEAFF. Read as DNA, the sequence is TGTGCCAGCAGTTACGGCCCCGAGCGGGCTGAAGCTTTCTTT. The chain is assembled from TRBV28 and TRBJ1-1, with the D gene not clear enough to name. From the cysteine through the phenylalanine, the CDR3 covers 14 amino acids. The only DNA kept is the CDR3, 42 bases in frame from the first base. The germline V gene supplies CDR1 MDHEN and CDR2 SYDVKM. Trimming removed 4 bases from V and 6 bases from J, leaving 15 bases between the germline ends. The full variable domain, completed from the reference TRBV28 and TRBJ1-1 proteins outside the CDR3, reads DVKVTQSSRYLVKRTGEKVFLECVQDMDHENMFWYRQDPGLGLRLIYFSYDVKMKEKGDIPEGYSVSREKKERFSLILESASTNQTSMYLCASSYGPERAEAFFGQGTRLTVV.